This T cell receptor beta chain was observed in a study of early T cells in non-severe SARS-CoV-2 infection. V lost 6 bases and J 6 bases, leaving 17 bases between the germline ends. The CDR3 loop spans 14 amino acids. One entry per CDR3 protein, called by TCRdb with MiXCR from the 5' RACE reads. This table has 85,000 to 95,000 distinct CDR3 sequences, around 15% appearing once. This clonotype has a handful of counts. Sequencing input: whole blood. The receptor comes from an adult who was a healthcare worker with PCR-confirmed SARS-CoV-2 infection or an uninfected control (not recorded which). This rearrangement joins TRBV12-3 or TRBV12-4 to TRBJ1-1, with D maybe TRBD1 (5 bases). The CDR3 protein is CASSKFRGSAEAFF. The DNA for the CDR3 is TGTGCCAGCAGCAAGTTCCGGGGGAGCGCTGAAGCTTTCTTT.